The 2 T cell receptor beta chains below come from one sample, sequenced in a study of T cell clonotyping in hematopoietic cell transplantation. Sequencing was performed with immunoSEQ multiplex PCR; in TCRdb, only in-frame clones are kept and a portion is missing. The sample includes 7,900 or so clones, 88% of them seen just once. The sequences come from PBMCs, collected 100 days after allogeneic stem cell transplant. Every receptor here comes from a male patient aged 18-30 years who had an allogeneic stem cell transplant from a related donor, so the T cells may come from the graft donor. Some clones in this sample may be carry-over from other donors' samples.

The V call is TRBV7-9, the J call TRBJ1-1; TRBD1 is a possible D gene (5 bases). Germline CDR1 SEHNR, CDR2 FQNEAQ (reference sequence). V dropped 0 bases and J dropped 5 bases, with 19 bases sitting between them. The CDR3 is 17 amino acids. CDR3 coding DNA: TGTGCCAGCAGCTTAGCTCGGGGACCAAGGGTAAAGACTGAAGCTTTCTTT. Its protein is CASSLARGPRVKTEAFF. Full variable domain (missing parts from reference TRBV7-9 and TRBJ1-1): DTGVSQNPRHKITKRGQNVTFRCDPISEHNRLYWYRQTLGQGPEFLTYFQNEAQLEKSRLLSDRFSAERPKGSFSTLEIQRTEQGDSAMYLCASSLARGPRVKTEAFFGQGTRLTVV.

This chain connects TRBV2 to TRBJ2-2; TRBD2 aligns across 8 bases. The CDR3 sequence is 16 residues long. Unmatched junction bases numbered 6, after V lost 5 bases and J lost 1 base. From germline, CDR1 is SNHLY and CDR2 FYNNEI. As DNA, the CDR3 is TGTGCCAGCAGTTCGCCCGGGACTAGGAACACCGGGGAGCTGTTTTTT. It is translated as CASSSPGTRNTGELFF.